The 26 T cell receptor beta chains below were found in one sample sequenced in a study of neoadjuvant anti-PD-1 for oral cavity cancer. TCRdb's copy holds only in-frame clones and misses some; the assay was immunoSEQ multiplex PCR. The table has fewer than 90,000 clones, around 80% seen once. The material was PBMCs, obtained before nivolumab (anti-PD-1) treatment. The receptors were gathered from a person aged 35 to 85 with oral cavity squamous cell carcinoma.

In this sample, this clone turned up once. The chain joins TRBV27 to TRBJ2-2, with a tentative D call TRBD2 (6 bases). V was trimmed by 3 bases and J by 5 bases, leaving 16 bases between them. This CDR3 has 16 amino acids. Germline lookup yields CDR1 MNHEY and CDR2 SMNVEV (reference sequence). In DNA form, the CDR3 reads TGTGCCAGCAGTTTGGAGGGTCCCCATAGAACCGGGGAGCTGTTTTTT. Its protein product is CASSLEGPHRTGELFF.

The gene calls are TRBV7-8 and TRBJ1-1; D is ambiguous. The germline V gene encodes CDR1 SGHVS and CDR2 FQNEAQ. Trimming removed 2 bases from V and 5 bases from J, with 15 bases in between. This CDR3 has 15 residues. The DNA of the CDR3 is TGTGCCAGCAGCTTACCTACAGCCCCCGGGACTGAAGCTTTCTTT. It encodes CASSLPTAPGTEAFF. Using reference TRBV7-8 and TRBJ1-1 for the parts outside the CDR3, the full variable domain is GAGVSQSPRYKVAKRGQDVALRCDPISGHVSLFWYQQALGQGPEFLTYFQNEAQLDKSGLPSDRFFAERPEGSVSTLKIQRTQQEDSAVYLCASSLPTAPGTEAFFGQGTRLTVV.

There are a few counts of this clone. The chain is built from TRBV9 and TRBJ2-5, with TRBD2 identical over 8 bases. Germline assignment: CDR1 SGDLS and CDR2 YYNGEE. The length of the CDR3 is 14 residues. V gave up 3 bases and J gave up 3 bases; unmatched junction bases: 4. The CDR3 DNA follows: TGTGCCAGCAGCGCGTCGGGGGGGAAAGAGACCCAGTACTTC. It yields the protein CASSASGGKETQYF.

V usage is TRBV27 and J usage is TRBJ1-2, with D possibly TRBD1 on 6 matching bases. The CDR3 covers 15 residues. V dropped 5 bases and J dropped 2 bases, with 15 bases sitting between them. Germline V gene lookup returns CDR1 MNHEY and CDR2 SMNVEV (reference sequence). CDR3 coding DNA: TGTGCCAGCAGTGCCACAGGGCGGGGAAACTATGGCTACACCTTC. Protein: CASSATGRGNYGYTF.

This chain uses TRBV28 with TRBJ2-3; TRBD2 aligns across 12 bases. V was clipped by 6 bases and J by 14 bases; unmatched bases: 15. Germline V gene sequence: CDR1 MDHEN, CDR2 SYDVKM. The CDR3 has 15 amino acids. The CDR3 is CASSPPGTSGPRRYF. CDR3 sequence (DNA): TGTGCCAGCAGCCCCCCTGGGACTAGCGGGCCACGGAGGTATTTT.

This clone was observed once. CDR3 sequence (DNA): TGTGCCAGCAGCTTAGAACGGATGAACACTGAAGCTTTCTTT. Translating it yields CASSLERMNTEAFF. The rearrangement uses TRBV5-4 and TRBJ1-1, with no clear D. V shed 2 bases and J shed 0 bases, with 8 bases lying between them. The germline gives CDR1 SGHNT, CDR2 YYREEE (reference sequence). This CDR3 is built from 14 residues.

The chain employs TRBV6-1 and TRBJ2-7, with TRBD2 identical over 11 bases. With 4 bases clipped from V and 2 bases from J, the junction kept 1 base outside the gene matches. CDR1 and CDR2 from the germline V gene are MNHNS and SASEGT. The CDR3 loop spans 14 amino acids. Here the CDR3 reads CASSAGLAAYEQYF. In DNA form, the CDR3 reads TGTGCCAGCAGTGCGGGACTAGCGGCCTACGAGCAGTACTTC.

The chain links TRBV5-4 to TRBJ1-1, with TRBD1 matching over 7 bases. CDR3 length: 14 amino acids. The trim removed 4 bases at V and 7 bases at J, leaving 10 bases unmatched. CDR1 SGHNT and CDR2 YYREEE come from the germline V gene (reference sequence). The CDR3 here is CASSNGGTAYEAFF. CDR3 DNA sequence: TGTGCCAGCAGCAACGGGGGGACAGCATATGAAGCTTTCTTT.

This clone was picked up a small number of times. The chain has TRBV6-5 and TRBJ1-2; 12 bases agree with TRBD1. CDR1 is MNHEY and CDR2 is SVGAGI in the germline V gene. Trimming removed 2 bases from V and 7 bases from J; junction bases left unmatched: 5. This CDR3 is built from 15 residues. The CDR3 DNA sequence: TGTGCCAGCAGTTACCTTGGGACAGGGGGCTTTGGCTACACCTTC. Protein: CASSYLGTGGFGYTF.

CDR3 DNA sequence: TGTGCCTGGAGTGTACGAGCGGGAGGGCAAGATGAGCAGTTCTTC. The encoded protein is CAWSVRAGGQDEQFF. The chain couples TRBV30 to TRBJ2-1; 10 nucleotides align to TRBD2. Germline assignment: CDR1 GTSNPN and CDR2 SVGIG (reference sequence). This CDR3 region has 15 residues. The J segment lost 8 bases and the V segment lost 0 bases, leaving 7 bases of the junction unmatched.

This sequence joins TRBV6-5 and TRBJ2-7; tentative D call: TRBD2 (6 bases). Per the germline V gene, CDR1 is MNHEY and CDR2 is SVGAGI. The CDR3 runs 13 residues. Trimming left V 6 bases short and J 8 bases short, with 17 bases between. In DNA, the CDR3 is TGTGCCAGCAGACCGGGGGATGGGCGGCAGCAGTACTTC. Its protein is CASRPGDGRQQYF.

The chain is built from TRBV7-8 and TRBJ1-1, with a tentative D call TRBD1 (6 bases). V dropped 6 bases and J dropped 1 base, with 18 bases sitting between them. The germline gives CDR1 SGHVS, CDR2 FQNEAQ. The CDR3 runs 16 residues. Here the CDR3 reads CASRPSQQGENTEAFF. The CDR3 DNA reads TGTGCCAGCAGGCCATCCCAACAGGGAGAGAACACTGAAGCTTTCTTT.

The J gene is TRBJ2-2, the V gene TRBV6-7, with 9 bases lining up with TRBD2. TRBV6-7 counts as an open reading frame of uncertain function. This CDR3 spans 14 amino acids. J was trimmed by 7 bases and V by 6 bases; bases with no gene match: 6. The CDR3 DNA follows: TGTGCCAGCAGACGCCTAGCGGGGTTCGGGGAGCTGTTTTTT. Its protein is CASRRLAGFGELFF.

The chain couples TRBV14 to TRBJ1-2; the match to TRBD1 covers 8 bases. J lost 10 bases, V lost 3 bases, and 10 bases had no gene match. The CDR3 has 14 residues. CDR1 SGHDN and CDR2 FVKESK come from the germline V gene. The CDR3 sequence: CASSHPGTGEVYTF. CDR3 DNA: TGTGCCAGCAGCCATCCCGGGACAGGAGAGGTCTACACCTTC.

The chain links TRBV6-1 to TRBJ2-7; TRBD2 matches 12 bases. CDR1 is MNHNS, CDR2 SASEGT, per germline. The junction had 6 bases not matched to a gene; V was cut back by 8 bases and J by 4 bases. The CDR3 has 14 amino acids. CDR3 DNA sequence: TGTGCCAGCTCCCCGACTAGCGGGAGATACGAGCAGTACTTC. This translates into CASSPTSGRYEQYF.

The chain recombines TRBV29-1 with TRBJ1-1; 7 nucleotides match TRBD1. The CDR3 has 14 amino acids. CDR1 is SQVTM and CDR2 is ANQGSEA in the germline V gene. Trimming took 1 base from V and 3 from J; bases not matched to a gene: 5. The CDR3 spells CSVEGRGWDTEAFF. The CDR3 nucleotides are TGCAGCGTTGAAGGCAGGGGGTGGGACACTGAAGCTTTCTTT.

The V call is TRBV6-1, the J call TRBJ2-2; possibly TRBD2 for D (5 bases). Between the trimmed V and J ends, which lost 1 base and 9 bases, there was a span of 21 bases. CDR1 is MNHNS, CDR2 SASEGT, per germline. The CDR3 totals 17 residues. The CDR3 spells CASSEEVTDRAGRELFF. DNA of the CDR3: TGTGCCAGCAGTGAAGAGGTAACCGACCGGGCGGGCCGGGAGCTGTTTTTT.

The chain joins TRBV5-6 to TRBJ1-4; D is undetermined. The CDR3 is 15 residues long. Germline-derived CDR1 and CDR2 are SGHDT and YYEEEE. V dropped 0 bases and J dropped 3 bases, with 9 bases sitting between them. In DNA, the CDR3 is TGTGCCAGCAGCTTGGGAGGTGGATCTAATGAAAAACTGTTTTTT. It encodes CASSLGGGSNEKLFF.

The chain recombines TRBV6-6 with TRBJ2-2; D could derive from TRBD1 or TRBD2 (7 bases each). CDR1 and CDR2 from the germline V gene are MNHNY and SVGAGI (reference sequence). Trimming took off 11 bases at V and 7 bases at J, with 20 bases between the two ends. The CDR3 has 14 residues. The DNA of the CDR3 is TGTGCCGGGGGGGAGGGGGCAGTCGGCGGGGAGCTGTTTTTT. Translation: CAGGEGAVGGELFF.

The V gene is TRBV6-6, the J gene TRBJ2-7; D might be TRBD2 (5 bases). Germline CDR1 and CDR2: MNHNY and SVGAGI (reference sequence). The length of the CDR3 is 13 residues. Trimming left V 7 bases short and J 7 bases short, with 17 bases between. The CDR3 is CASNAGDRLEQYF. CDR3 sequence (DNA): TGTGCCAGCAACGCCGGGGATCGCCTTGAGCAGTACTTC.

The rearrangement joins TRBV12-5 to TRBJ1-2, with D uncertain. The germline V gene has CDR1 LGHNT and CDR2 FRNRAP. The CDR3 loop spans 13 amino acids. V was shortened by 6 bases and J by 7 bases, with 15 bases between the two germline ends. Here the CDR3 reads CASGASSSGGYTF. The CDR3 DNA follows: TGTGCTAGTGGGGCATCCTCCTCGGGTGGCTACACCTTC.

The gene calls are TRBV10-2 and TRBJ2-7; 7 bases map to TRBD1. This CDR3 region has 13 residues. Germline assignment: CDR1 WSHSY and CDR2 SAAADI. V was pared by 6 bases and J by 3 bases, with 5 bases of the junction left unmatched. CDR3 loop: CASRPGQSYEQYF. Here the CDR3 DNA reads TGCGCCAGCAGGCCGGGACAGAGCTACGAGCAGTACTTC.

The chain's CDR3 is CASRRGSGQETQYF. The CDR3 bases are TGTGCCAGCAGGCGGGGTAGCGGTCAAGAGACCCAGTACTTC. V usage is TRBV7-2 and J usage is TRBJ2-5; maybe TRBD2 (6 bases). Germline lookup yields CDR1 SGHTA and CDR2 FQGNSA. This CDR3 comprises 14 residues. Trimming stripped 6 bases from V and 2 bases from J, with 13 bases between.

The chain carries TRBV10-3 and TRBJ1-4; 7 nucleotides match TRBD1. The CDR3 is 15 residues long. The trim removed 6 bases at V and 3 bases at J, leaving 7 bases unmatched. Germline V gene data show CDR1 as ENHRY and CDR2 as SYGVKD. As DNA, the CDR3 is TGTGCCATCAGCCCCTCAGGGGGATCTAATGAAAAACTGTTTTTT. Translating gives CAISPSGGSNEKLFF.

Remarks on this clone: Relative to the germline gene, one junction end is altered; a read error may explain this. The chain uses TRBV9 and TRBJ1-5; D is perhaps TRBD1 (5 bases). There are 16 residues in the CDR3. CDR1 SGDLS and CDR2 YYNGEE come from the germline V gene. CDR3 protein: CASSVDARDFNQPQHF. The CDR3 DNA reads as TGTGCCAGCAGTGTAGACGCTAGGGACTTCAATCAGCCCCAGCATTTT.

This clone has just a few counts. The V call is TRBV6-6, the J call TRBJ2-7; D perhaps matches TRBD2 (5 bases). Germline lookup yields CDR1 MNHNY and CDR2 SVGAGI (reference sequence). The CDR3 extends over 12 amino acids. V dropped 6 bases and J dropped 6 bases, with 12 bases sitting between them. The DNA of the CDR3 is TGTGCCAGCAGCCGCCGGACTGGCGAGCAGTACTTC. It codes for CASSRRTGEQYF.